These T cell receptor beta chains were read from a single sample in a study of blood T cell repertoires in COVID-19. TCRdb's table, derived via immunoSEQ multiplex PCR, lists solely in-frame clones and lacks some. The repertoire consists of 95,000 to 150,000 clones, with 80% occurring once and the leading ten covering around 16%. Specimen: peripheral blood. All receptors derive from a man in his 60s with active or convalescent COVID-19. CDR3s include the opening cysteine and the closing phenylalanine or tryptophan. The order of the fields is V gene, J gene, D gene, clone size, CDR3 DNA, CDR3 protein. A D gene is named only where the DNA matches it firmly. Where a row states a size, it is once, few, many or the class of an expanded clone; other rows omit it.

TRBV2	TRBJ2-7	.	hyperexpanded	TGTGCCAGCAGTGAAGACGGTGGGGGTAGCGGATACGAGCAGTACTTC	CASSEDGGGSGYEQYF
TRBV7-3	TRBJ2-3	TRBD1	.	TGTGCCAGCAGCACGGACAGGTCGGGTACGCAGTATTTT	CASSTDRSGTQYF
TRBV28	TRBJ2-3	TRBD1	.	TGTGCCAGCAGGCCACAGGGGGCTATCGCAGATACGCAGTATTTT	CASRPQGAIADTQYF
TRBV9	TRBJ2-1	.	.	TGTGCCAGCAGCGTAGCTATCGTCCGGGTAGGCGATGAGCAGTTCTTC	CASSVAIVRVGDEQFF
TRBV4-3	TRBJ1-1	.	.	TGCGCCAGCAGCCGAGGAGATTCTGAAGCTTTCTTT	CASSRGDSEAFF
TRBV27	TRBJ2-7	.	once	TGTGCCAGCAGCTCTCTAGGCCACGAGCAGTACTTC	CASSSLGHEQYF
TRBV7-8	TRBJ2-7	.	.	TGTGCCAGCAGCTATAGCGGGACAGACTACGAGCAGTACTTC	CASSYSGTDYEQYF
TRBV11-2	TRBJ1-6	TRBD1	.	TGTGCCAGCAGCCCCGAGGGACGGACAGGGAATTCACCCCTCCACTTT	CASSPEGRTGNSPLHF
TRBV19	TRBJ2-1	TRBD2	.	TGTGCCAGTAGTATGCTAGCGGGAGTCCCCTACAATGAGCAGTTCTTC	CASSMLAGVPYNEQFF
TRBV10-3	TRBJ1-2	TRBD1	.	TGTGCCATCAGCCGGACAGGGTCTGGAGGCTACACCTTC	CAISRTGSGGYTF
TRBV9	TRBJ2-1	TRBD2	.	TGTGCCAGCAGCGTAGCTCAGGGAAGCGGGAGGGCCAAAGGGGATGAGCAGTTCTTC	CASSVAQGSGRAKGDEQFF
TRBV10-3	TRBJ2-3	.	.	TGTGCCATCAGTGAGCCGACGACTAGTACAGATACGCAGTATTTT	CAISEPTTSTDTQYF
TRBV11-3	TRBJ2-1	TRBD2	few	TGTGCCAGCAGCTCCGGACTAGTGGGCAATGAGCAGTTCTTC	CASSSGLVGNEQFF
TRBV4-3	TRBJ1-5	.	.	TGCGCCAGCAGCCAAGAAAGGGGGGGTTATAGCAATCAGCCCCAGCATTTT	CASSQERGGYSNQPQHF
TRBV10-2	TRBJ2-1	TRBD2	.	TGCGCCAGCAGTGAGGCTAGCGGGGCCTACAATGAGCAGTTCTTC	CASSEASGAYNEQFF
TRBV28	TRBJ2-7	.	.	TGTGCCGCGTCGGGGAACTACGAGCAGTACTTC	CAASGNYEQYF
TRBV27	TRBJ2-3	TRBD2	.	TGTGCCAGCAGTTTATTTCTTCCGACTAGCTTGGCAGATACGCAGTATTTT	CASSLFLPTSLADTQYF
TRBV28	TRBJ2-1	TRBD1	.	TGTGCCAGCAGTGTCGGACAGGGAGGCCCTGCCCTCAATGAGCAGTTCTTC	CASSVGQGGPALNEQFF
TRBV6-1	TRBJ2-4	TRBD2	.	TGTGCCTGCCGGGAGGGCAAAAACATTCAGTACTTC	CACREGKNIQYF
TRBV7-2	TRBJ2-5	.	.	TGTGCCAGCAGCTTAGAGAGGACAGAAGAGACCCAGTACTTC	CASSLERTEETQYF
TRBV5-1	TRBJ1-1	.	.	TGCGCCAGCAGCTTGAAGGCAGGGAACACTGAAGCTTTCTTT	CASSLKAGNTEAFF
TRBV5-1	TRBJ1-1	.	.	TGCGCCAGCAGCTTGTTCCCCTCGACAGGTACCATGAACACTGAAGCTTTCTTT	CASSLFPSTGTMNTEAFF
TRBV10-3	TRBJ1-4	TRBD1	.	TGTGCCATCAGTCCTGGACAGGGCGGTGGTGAAAAACTGTTTTTT	CAISPGQGGGEKLFF
TRBV19	TRBJ2-1	TRBD1	.	TGTGCCAGTAGGGGGGACAGGGAGGTGATTGAGCAGTTCTTC	CASRGDREVIEQFF
TRBV29-1	TRBJ2-7	.	.	TGCAGCGTTGAGGGACTTCGCTACGAGCAGTACTTC	CSVEGLRYEQYF
TRBV7-9	TRBJ2-1	TRBD2	.	TGTGCCACCATAACTAGCGCCCACAATGAGCAGTTCTTC	CATITSAHNEQFF
TRBV7-8	TRBJ2-3	TRBD2	.	TGTGCCAGCAGCTTTGGATTTAGCGGGAGCGGCGATACGCAGTATTTT	CASSFGFSGSGDTQYF
TRBV29-1	TRBJ2-7	TRBD1	.	TGCAGCGCGAGACAGGGTGGTTCGGAAGAGCAGTACTTC	CSARQGGSEEQYF
TRBV7-6	TRBJ2-3	TRBD2	.	TGTGCCAGCAGCTTAGAAGCGGGAGCGGATACGCAGTATTTT	CASSLEAGADTQYF
TRBV5-3	TRBJ2-7	TRBD1	.	TGTGCCAGAAGCAGCAGGGGGAACTACGAGCAGTACTTC	CARSSRGNYEQYF
TRBV14	TRBJ2-7	TRBD2	once	TGTGCCAGCAGCCAAAGACTAGCGGGAGAAGGCGAGCAGTACTTC	CASSQRLAGEGEQYF